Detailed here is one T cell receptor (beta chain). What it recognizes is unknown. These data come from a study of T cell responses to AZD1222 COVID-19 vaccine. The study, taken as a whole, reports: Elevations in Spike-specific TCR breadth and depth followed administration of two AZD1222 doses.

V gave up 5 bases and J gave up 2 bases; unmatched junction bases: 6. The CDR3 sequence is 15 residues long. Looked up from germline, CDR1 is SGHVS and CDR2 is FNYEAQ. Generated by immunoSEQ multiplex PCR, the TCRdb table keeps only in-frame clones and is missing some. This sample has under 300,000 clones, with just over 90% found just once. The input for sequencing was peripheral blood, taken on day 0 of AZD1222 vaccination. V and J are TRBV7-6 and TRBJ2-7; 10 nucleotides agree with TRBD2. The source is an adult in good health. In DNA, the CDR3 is TGTGCCAGCAGCCAACTAGCGGGGAGTCCCTACGAGCAGTACTTC. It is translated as CASSQLAGSPYEQYF. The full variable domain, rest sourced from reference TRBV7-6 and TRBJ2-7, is GAGVSQSPRYKVTKRGQDVALRCDPISGHVSLYWYRQALGQGPEFLTYFNYEAQQDKSGLPNDRFSAERPEGSISTLTIQRTEQRDSAMYRCASSQLAGSPYEQYFGPGTRLTVT.